This T cell receptor beta chain was obtained from a study of blood T cell repertoires in COVID-19. Study-wide context: Sites in the United States, Italy and Spain provided acute and convalescent COVID-19 samples. In each case, the material was cDNA or gDNA derived from T cells, B-cell-depleted T cells, or PBMCs.

Authors' processing steps: Reference gene primers were amplified, and this amplification served to estimate nucleated cell counts. Profiling relied on immunoSEQ multiplex PCR, and the TCRdb table lists in-frame clones only, not all of them. V, J and clone size derive from that table, while D and trimming were established from the DNA sequence. The profile shows around 150,000 clones, 70% to 85% of them singletons. V lost 0 bases and J lost 1; bases outside the gene matches: 0. Germline assignment: CDR1 ENHRY and CDR2 SYGVKD. The length of the CDR3 is 15 residues. V and J are TRBV10-3 and TRBJ2-3, with TRBD2 matching over 8 bases. The receptor was derived from a woman at least 80 years old with acute or convalescent COVID-19. Sequencing was carried out using peripheral blood. The CDR3 coding sequence is TGTGCCATCAGTGAGTCGACTAGCGGCACAGATACGCAGTATTTT. As protein: CAISESTSGTDTQYF.